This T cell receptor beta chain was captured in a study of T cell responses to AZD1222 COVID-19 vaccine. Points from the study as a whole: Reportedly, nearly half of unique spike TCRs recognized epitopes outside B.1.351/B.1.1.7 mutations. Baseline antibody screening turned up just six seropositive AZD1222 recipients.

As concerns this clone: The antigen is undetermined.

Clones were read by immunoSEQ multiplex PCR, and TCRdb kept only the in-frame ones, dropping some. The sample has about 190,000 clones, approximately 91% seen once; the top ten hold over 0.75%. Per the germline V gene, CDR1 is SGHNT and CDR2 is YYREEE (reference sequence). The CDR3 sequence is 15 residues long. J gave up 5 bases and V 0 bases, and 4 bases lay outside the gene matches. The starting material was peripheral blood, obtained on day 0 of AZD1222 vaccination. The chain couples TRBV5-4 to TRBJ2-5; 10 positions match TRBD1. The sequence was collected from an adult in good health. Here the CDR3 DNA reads TGTGCCAGCAGCTTGGCAGGGACAGGGGTGGAGACCCAGTACTTC. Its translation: CASSLAGTGVETQYF.